This is a list of T cell receptor beta chains from one sample in a study of blood T cell repertoires in COVID-19. Here immunoSEQ multiplex PCR was the method, and the copy in TCRdb shows in-frame clones only, minus some. The repertoire includes around 140,000 clones, around 91% of them detected once, and under 15% sits in the top ten. Specimen: peripheral blood. The receptors were sampled from a man between 18 and 35 years old with COVID-19, enrolled during active disease. Each CDR3 is given with its conserved first and last residue. The D gene is left open where the match is weak. Not every row has a clone size; where given, it reads once, few, many or a size class.

V: TRBV20-1
J: TRBJ2-7
size: few
D: .
CDR3: CSASYEQYF
DNA: TGCAGTGCCAGCTACGAGCAGTACTTC

V: TRBV24-1
J: TRBJ2-3
size: .
D: TRBD2
CDR3: CATSHPAGDRDTQYF
DNA: TGTGCCACCAGTCACCCAGCGGGAGATCGGGATACGCAGTATTTT

V: TRBV19
J: TRBJ2-7
size: .
D: TRBD2
CDR3: CASSLAGEGYEQYF
DNA: TGTGCCAGTTCTCTAGCGGGAGAAGGTTACGAGCAGTACTTC

V: TRBV2
J: TRBJ1-4
size: .
D: TRBD1
CDR3: CASSEPGGNEKLFF
DNA: TGTGCCAGCAGTGAACCAGGGGGAAATGAAAAACTGTTTTTT

V: TRBV25-1
J: TRBJ2-5
size: .
D: TRBD1
CDR3: CASSRTGGSGETQYF
DNA: TGTGCCAGCAGTCGGACAGGGGGAAGCGGAGAGACCCAGTACTTC

V: TRBV28
J: TRBJ2-7
size: .
D: TRBD2
CDR3: CASSLVGGADEQYF
DNA: TGTGCCAGCAGTCTCGTGGGAGGGGCCGACGAGCAGTACTTC

V: TRBV28
J: TRBJ2-6
size: many
D: .
CDR3: CASSKQPFSGANVLTF
DNA: TGTGCCAGCAGTAAACAGCCTTTCTCTGGGGCCAACGTCCTGACTTTC

V: TRBV25-1
J: TRBJ1-2
size: .
D: .
CDR3: CASSVGQTGSGYTF
DNA: TGTGCCAGCAGTGTAGGACAGACGGGGTCTGGCTACACCTTC

V: TRBV11-3
J: TRBJ2-2
size: .
D: TRBD1
CDR3: CASSPGTGGVGGELFF
DNA: TGTGCCAGCAGCCCGGGGACAGGGGGGGTTGGCGGGGAGCTGTTTTTT

V: TRBV25-1
J: TRBJ1-1
size: once
D: .
CDR3: CASSRVGTEAFF
DNA: TGTGCCAGCAGCAGGGTTGGCACTGAAGCTTTCTTT

V: TRBV7-9
J: TRBJ2-3
size: .
D: .
CDR3: CASSLYTDTQYF
DNA: TGTGCCAGCAGCCTATACACAGATACGCAGTATTTT

V: TRBV9
J: TRBJ2-1
size: .
D: .
CDR3: CASSVGESTYNEQFF
DNA: TGTGCCAGCAGCGTTGGGGAGAGTACCTACAATGAGCAGTTCTTC

V: TRBV11-2
J: TRBJ2-5
size: .
D: TRBD2
CDR3: CASSVGTSGSQETQYF
DNA: TGTGCCAGCAGCGTTGGGACTAGCGGGTCCCAAGAGACCCAGTACTTC

V: TRBV6-5
J: TRBJ2-7
size: .
D: TRBD2
CDR3: CASSPLAGYYEQYF
DNA: TGTGCCAGCAGCCCATTAGCGGGGTACTACGAGCAGTACTTC

V: TRBV19
J: TRBJ2-3
size: .
D: TRBD1
CDR3: CASRGQGVDTQYF
DNA: TGTGCCAGTAGGGGACAGGGGGTGGATACGCAGTATTTT

V: TRBV4-2
J: TRBJ2-7
size: .
D: TRBD2
CDR3: CASSLQTSGSNGEQYF
DNA: TGTGCCAGCAGCCTCCAGACTAGCGGGAGTAATGGCGAGCAGTACTTC

V: TRBV19
J: TRBJ1-2
size: .
D: .
CDR3: CASSIQNNYGYTF
DNA: TGTGCCAGTAGTATCCAGAATAACTATGGCTACACCTTC

V: TRBV9
J: TRBJ2-2
size: .
D: TRBD1
CDR3: CASSVPGRGRDTGELFF
DNA: TGTGCCAGCAGCGTACCGGGCAGGGGGCGCGACACCGGGGAGCTGTTTTTT

V: TRBV18
J: TRBJ1-4
size: once
D: TRBD1
CDR3: CASSLTQGARIGAEEKLLF
DNA: TGTGCCAGCTCACTCACTCAGGGGGCGCGTATTGGGGCGGAGGAAAAACTGCTTTTT

V: TRBV28
J: TRBJ2-3
size: .
D: TRBD1
CDR3: CASSPRTGGRTDTQYF
DNA: TGTGCCAGCAGCCCGAGGACAGGGGGACGCACAGATACGCAGTATTTT

V: TRBV6-5
J: TRBJ2-7
size: .
D: .
CDR3: CASSTRSLEQYF
DNA: TGTGCCAGCAGTACCCGGAGCCTAGAGCAGTACTTC

V: TRBV15
J: TRBJ2-1
size: few
D: .
CDR3: CATSTLSDHSYNEQFF
DNA: TGTGCCACCAGCACACTTAGCGACCACTCCTACAATGAGCAGTTCTTC

V: TRBV29-1
J: TRBJ1-1
size: .
D: TRBD1
CDR3: CSVDRGRGTEAFF
DNA: TGCAGCGTTGATAGGGGGCGCGGAACTGAAGCTTTCTTT

V: TRBV4-1
J: TRBJ2-1
size: once
D: TRBD2
CDR3: CASSQVGPSGSGEQFF
DNA: TGCGCCAGCAGCCAAGTTGGGCCTAGCGGGTCGGGAGAGCAGTTCTTC

V: TRBV4-3
J: TRBJ2-5
size: .
D: TRBD2
CDR3: CASSQALAGAETQYF
DNA: TGCGCCAGCAGCCAAGCACTAGCGGGAGCAGAGACCCAGTACTTC

V: TRBV7-2
J: TRBJ2-7
size: .
D: TRBD1
CDR3: CASSSQGAYEQYF
DNA: TGTGCCAGCAGCTCACAGGGGGCCTACGAGCAGTACTTC

V: TRBV4-2
J: TRBJ2-1
size: .
D: TRBD2
CDR3: CASSPRLADYNEQFF
DNA: TGTGCCAGCAGCCCCCGACTAGCGGACTACAATGAGCAGTTCTTC

V: TRBV7-7
J: TRBJ2-5
size: .
D: TRBD1
CDR3: CASSLLGTGPETQYF
DNA: TGTGCCAGCAGCTTACTAGGGACAGGGCCGGAGACCCAGTACTTC

V: TRBV4-3
J: TRBJ1-4
size: .
D: TRBD1
CDR3: CASSQEGTGGTNEKLFF
DNA: TGCGCCAGCAGCCAAGAGGGGACAGGGGGCACTAATGAAAAACTGTTTTTT

V: TRBV5-1
J: TRBJ2-2
size: .
D: TRBD1
CDR3: CASSLMGQGAGELFF
DNA: TGCGCCAGCAGCTTGATGGGACAGGGGGCCGGGGAGCTGTTTTTT

V: TRBV29-1
J: TRBJ2-7
size: .
D: .
CDR3: CSVSGTYEQYF
DNA: TGCAGCGTGTCGGGAACCTACGAGCAGTACTTC

V: TRBV14
J: TRBJ1-1
size: once
D: .
CDR3: CASSPGRGGYTEAFF
DNA: TGTGCCAGCAGCCCCGGGCGGGGAGGTTACACTGAAGCTTTCTTT

V: TRBV9
J: TRBJ2-6
size: .
D: TRBD2
CDR3: CASSQRTSGKSSGANVLTF
DNA: TGTGCCAGCAGCCAACGGACTAGCGGGAAGAGCTCTGGGGCCAACGTCCTGACTTTC

V: TRBV18
J: TRBJ1-2
size: .
D: TRBD1
CDR3: CASSPQTGFYGYTF
DNA: TGTGCCAGCTCACCTCAGACAGGGTTCTATGGCTACACCTTC

V: TRBV24-1
J: TRBJ2-3
size: .
D: TRBD2
CDR3: CATSDRTSGGTDTQYF
DNA: TGTGCCACCAGTGATAGGACTAGCGGGGGCACAGATACGCAGTATTTT

V: TRBV18
J: TRBJ1-2
size: .
D: TRBD1
CDR3: CASSPGQGFYDYGYTF
DNA: TGTGCCAGCTCACCGGGACAGGGGTTTTACGACTATGGCTACACCTTC

V: TRBV7-9
J: TRBJ1-1
size: .
D: TRBD1
CDR3: CASSPRQGVMNTEAFF
DNA: TGTGCCAGCAGCCCTCGACAGGGAGTCATGAACACTGAAGCTTTCTTT

V: TRBV6-5
J: TRBJ1-6
size: .
D: TRBD1
CDR3: CASSFRDSGNSPLHF
DNA: TGTGCCAGCAGTTTCAGGGACAGCGGCAATTCACCCCTCCACTTT

V: TRBV6-6
J: TRBJ2-7
size: .
D: .
CDR3: CACAALRHEQYF
DNA: TGTGCCTGTGCGGCCCTGAGGCACGAGCAGTACTTC

V: TRBV9
J: TRBJ1-6
size: once
D: .
CDR3: CASRGAGNNSPLHF
DNA: TGTGCCAGCAGGGGGGCAGGGAATAATTCACCCCTCCACTTT

V: TRBV7-9
J: TRBJ2-1
size: .
D: TRBD2
CDR3: CASSSIAGDPRHEQFF
DNA: TGTGCCAGCAGCTCGATAGCGGGAGATCCTCGCCATGAGCAGTTCTTC

V: TRBV25-1
J: TRBJ1-4
size: .
D: TRBD1
CDR3: CASSDPGTEDEKLLF
DNA: TGTGCCAGCAGTGACCCCGGGACAGAAGATGAAAAACTGCTTTTT

V: TRBV4-2
J: TRBJ1-1
size: few
D: TRBD1
CDR3: CASSSGQGENTEAFF
DNA: TGTGCCAGCAGCAGCGGTCAGGGGGAGAACACTGAAGCTTTCTTT

V: TRBV11-1
J: TRBJ1-1
size: .
D: .
CDR3: CASSLDRGKNTEAFF
DNA: TGTGCCAGCAGCTTAGATCGGGGGAAGAACACTGAAGCTTTCTTT

V: TRBV7-7
J: TRBJ2-5
size: .
D: .
CDR3: CASSLSIAAQETQYF
DNA: TGTGCCAGCAGCTTAAGTATAGCGGCACAAGAGACCCAGTACTTC

V: TRBV5-6
J: TRBJ1-1
size: few
D: TRBD1
CDR3: CASSLGTGWTEAFF
DNA: TGTGCCAGCAGCTTGGGGACAGGGTGGACTGAAGCTTTCTTT

V: TRBV15
J: TRBJ2-7
size: .
D: .
CDR3: CATSRGGNSYEQYF
DNA: TGTGCCACCAGCAGGGGGGGAAACTCCTACGAGCAGTACTTC

V: TRBV6-1
J: TRBJ2-1
size: once
D: TRBD2
CDR3: CASSELAEGNNEQFF
DNA: TGTGCCAGCAGTGAACTAGCGGAGGGGAACAATGAGCAGTTCTTC

V: TRBV6-5
J: TRBJ2-4
size: .
D: TRBD1
CDR3: CASRVTGENIQYF
DNA: TGTGCCAGCAGGGTGACAGGGGAAAACATTCAGTACTTC

V: TRBV4-1
J: TRBJ2-2
size: .
D: TRBD1
CDR3: CASNDRGSATGELFF
DNA: TGCGCCAGCAATGACAGGGGTAGCGCAACCGGGGAGCTGTTTTTT

V: TRBV5-5
J: TRBJ2-7
size: once
D: .
CDR3: CASSLGAFYEQYF
DNA: TGTGCCAGCAGCTTGGGTGCGTTTTACGAGCAGTACTTC

V: TRBV30
J: TRBJ1-5
size: .
D: .
CDR3: CAWSGGQPKSNQPQHF
DNA: TGTGCCTGGAGTGGCGGACAGCCAAAATCCAATCAGCCCCAGCATTTT

V: TRBV15
J: TRBJ1-1
size: .
D: TRBD1
CDR3: CATSARWTGASEAFF
DNA: TGTGCCACCAGCGCACGATGGACAGGGGCGTCTGAAGCTTTCTTT

V: TRBV4-1
J: TRBJ2-3
size: .
D: .
CDR3: CASSQRVLRTDTQYF
DNA: TGCGCCAGCAGCCAACGGGTCCTAAGGACAGATACGCAGTATTTT